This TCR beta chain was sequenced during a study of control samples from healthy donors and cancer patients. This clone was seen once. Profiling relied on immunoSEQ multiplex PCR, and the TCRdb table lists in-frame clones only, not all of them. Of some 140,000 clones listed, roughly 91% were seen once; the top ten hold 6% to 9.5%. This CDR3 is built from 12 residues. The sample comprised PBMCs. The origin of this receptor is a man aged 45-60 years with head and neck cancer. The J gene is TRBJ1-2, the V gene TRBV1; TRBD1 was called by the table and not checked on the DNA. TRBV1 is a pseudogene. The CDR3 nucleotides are TGCACCAGCCAGGGGGCAGGCTATGGCTACACCTTC. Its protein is CTSQGAGYGYTF.